This T cell receptor beta chain was profiled in a study of beta chain features in type 1 diabetes. Study in general: Across the samples, over 85 million sorted cells were examined in total. Overall study results and limits: Across patients, naive, central memory and Treg TCRB repertoires exhibited apparently greater similarity than was observed across healthy donors. The study found moderately but significantly shorter TCRB CDR3s in all four CD4+ subsets of Type 1 diabetes patients. Fewer insertions but more deletions were seen at VDJ junctions in type 1 diabetes patients.

The sequenced template was cDNA made from the entire isolated RNA. The assay was immunoSEQ multiplex PCR, and TCRdb's table has in-frame clones only and misses some. This table holds around 450,000 clones, roughly an eighth found once. Germline V gene lookup returns CDR1 SGDLS and CDR2 YYNGEE. This CDR3 contains 14 residues. Unmatched junction bases numbered 9, after V lost 4 bases and J lost 7 bases. Concerning this clone: Its antigen is not identified.

Sequencing was carried out using naive CD4+ T cells from blood. The V call is TRBV9, the J call TRBJ1-1; 8 nucleotides match TRBD1. The TCR was taken from a young woman in good health. The CDR3 loop reads CASSPYRGFNEAFF. DNA for the CDR3: TGTGCCAGCAGCCCATACAGGGGGTTCAATGAAGCTTTCTTT.